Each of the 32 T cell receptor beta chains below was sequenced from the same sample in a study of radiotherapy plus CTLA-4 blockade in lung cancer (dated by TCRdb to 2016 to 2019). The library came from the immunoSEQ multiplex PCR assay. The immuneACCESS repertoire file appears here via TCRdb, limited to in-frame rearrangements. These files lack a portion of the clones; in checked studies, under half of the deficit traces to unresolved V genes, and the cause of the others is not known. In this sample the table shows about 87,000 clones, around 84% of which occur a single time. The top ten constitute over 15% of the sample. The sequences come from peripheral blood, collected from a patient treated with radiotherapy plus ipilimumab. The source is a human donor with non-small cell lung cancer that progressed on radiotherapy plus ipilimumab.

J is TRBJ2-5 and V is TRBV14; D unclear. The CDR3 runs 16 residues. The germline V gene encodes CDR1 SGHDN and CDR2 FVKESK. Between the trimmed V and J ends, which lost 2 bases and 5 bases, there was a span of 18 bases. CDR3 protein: CASSQSWVVSMETQYF. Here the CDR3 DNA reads TGTGCCAGCAGCCAATCCTGGGTAGTCTCCATGGAGACCCAGTACTTC.

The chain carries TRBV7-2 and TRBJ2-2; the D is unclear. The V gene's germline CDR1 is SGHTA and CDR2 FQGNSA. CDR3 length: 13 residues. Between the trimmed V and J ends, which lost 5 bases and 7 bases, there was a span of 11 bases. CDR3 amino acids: CASSLGRRGELFF. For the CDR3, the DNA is TGTGCCAGCAGCCTGGGCCGACGCGGGGAGCTGTTTTTT.

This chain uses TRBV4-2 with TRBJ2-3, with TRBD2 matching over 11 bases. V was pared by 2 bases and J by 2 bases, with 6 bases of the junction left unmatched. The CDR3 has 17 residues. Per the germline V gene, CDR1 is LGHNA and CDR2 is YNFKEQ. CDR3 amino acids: CASSQMGLAAFTDTQYF. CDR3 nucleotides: TGTGCCAGCAGCCAAATGGGACTAGCGGCCTTCACAGATACGCAGTATTTT.

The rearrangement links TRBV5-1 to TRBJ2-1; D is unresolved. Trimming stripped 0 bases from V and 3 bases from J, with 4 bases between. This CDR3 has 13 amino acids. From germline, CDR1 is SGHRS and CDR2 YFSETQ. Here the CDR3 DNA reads TGCGCCAGCAGCTTGGGGGACTACAATGAGCAGTTCTTC. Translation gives CASSLGDYNEQFF.

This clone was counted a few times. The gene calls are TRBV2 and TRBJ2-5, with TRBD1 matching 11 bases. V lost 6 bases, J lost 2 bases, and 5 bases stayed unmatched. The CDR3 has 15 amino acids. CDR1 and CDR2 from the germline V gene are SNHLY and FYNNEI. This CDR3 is CASSDRDRGQETQYF. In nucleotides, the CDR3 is TGTGCCAGCAGCGACCGGGACAGGGGGCAAGAGACCCAGTACTTC.

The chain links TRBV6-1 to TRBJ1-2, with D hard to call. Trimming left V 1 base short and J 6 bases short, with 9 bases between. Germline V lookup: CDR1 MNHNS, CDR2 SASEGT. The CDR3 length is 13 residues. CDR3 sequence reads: CASSEVYGNGYTF. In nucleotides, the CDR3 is TGTGCCAGCAGTGAAGTTTACGGGAATGGCTACACCTTC.

CDR3 amino acids: CASSESNTGELFF. The CDR3 nucleotides are TGCGCCAGCAGTGAGTCGAACACCGGGGAGCTGTTTTTT. The chain uses TRBV10-2 and TRBJ2-2; D not certain. The CDR3 length is 13 residues. With 0 bases removed from V and 1 base from J, the gap between germline ends came to 0 bases. CDR1 WSHSY and CDR2 SAAADI come from the germline V gene.

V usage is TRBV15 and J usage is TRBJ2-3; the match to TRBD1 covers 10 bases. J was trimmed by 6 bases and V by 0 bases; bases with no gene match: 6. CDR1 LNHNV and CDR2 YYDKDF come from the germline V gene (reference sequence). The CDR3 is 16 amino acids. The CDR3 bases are TGTGCCACCAGCAGAGATTCGACAGGGGGCGGGGATACGCAGTATTTT. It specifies CATSRDSTGGGDTQYF.

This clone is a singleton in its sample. Here the CDR3 reads CASSFHGGSTVYGYTF. As DNA, the CDR3 is TGTGCCAGCAGCTTCCACGGGGGTTCGACGGTCTATGGCTACACCTTC. The chain has TRBV7-2 and TRBJ1-2; possibly TRBD1 for D (5 bases). The germline V and J ends were trimmed by 3 bases and 4 bases, with 18 bases remaining between them. CDR1 SGHTA and CDR2 FQGNSA come from the germline V gene. The CDR3 sequence is 16 residues long.

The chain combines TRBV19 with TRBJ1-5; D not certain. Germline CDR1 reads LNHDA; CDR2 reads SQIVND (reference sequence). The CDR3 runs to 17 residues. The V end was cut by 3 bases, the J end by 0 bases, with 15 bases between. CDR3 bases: TGTGCCAGTAGTATTGTCCCGGTCGGGTATAGCAATCAGCCCCAGCATTTT. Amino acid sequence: CASSIVPVGYSNQPQHF.

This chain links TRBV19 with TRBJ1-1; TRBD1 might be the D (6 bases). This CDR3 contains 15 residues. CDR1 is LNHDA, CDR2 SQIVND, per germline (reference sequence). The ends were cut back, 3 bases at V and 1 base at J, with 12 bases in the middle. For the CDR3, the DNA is TGTGCCAGTAGTATCCCCAAGGGGGGGAACACTGAAGCTTTCTTT. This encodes CASSIPKGGNTEAFF. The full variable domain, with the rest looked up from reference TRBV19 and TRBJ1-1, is DGGITQSPKYLFRKEGQNVTLSCEQNLNHDAMYWYRQDPGQGLRLIYYSQIVNDFQKGDIAEGYSVSREKKESFPLTVTSAQKNPTAFYLCASSIPKGGNTEAFFGQGTRLTVV.

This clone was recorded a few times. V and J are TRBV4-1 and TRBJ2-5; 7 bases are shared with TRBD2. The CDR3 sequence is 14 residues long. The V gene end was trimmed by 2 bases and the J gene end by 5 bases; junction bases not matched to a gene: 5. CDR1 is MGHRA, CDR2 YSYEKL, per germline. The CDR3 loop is CASSQHPGGETQYF. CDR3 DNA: TGCGCCAGCAGCCAACATCCCGGGGGGGAGACCCAGTACTTC.

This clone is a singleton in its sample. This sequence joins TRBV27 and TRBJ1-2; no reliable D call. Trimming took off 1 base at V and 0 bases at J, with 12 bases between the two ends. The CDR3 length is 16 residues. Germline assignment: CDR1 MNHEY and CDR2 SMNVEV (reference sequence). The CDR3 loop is CASSLYAGNSNYGYTF. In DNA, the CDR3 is TGTGCCAGCAGTTTATATGCGGGGAACTCTAACTATGGCTACACCTTC.

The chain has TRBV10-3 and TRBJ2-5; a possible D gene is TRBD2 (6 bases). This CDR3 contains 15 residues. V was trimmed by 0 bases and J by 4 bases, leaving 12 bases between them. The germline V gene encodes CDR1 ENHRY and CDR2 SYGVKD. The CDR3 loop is CAISESDYHLETQYF. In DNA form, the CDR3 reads TGTGCCATCAGTGAGTCGGACTATCACTTAGAGACCCAGTACTTC.

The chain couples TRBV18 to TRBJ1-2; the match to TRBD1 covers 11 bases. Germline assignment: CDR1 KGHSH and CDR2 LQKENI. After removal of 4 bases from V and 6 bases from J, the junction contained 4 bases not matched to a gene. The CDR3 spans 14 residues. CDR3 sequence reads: CASSLGQGADGYTF. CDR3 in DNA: TGTGCCAGCTCACTCGGACAGGGGGCGGATGGCTACACCTTC.

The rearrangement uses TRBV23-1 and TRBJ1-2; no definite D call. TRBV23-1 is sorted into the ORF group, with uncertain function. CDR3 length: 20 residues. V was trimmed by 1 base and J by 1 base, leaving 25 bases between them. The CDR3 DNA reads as TGCGCCAGCAGTCAATTTCCCCCGTCCCGCACGACCCTATTTAACTATGGCTACACCTTC. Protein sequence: CASSQFPPSRTTLFNYGYTF.

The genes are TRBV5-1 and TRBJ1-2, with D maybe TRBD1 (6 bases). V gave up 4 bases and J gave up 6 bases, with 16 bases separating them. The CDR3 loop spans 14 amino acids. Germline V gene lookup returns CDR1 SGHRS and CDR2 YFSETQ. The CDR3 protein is CASSPERGVHGYTF. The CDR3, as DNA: TGCGCCAGCAGCCCCGAGAGGGGGGTTCATGGCTACACCTTC.

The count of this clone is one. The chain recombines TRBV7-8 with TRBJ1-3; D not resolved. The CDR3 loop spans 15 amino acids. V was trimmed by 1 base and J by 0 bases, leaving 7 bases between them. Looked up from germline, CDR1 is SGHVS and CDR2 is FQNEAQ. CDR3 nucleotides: TGTGCCAGCAGCTTAGTAGGGAACTCTGGAAACACCATATATTTT. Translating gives CASSLVGNSGNTIYF.

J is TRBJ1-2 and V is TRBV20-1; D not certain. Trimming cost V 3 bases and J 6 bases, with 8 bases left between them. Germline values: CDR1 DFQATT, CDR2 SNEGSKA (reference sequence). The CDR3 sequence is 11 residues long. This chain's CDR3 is CSASTGDGYTF. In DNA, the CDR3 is TGCAGTGCTAGTACTGGGGATGGCTACACCTTC.

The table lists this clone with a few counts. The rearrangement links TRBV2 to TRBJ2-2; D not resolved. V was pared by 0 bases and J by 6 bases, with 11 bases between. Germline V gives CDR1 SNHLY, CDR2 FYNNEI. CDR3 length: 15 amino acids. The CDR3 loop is CASSEALRSSGELFF. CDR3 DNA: TGTGCCAGCAGTGAAGCGCTTCGGAGTTCCGGGGAGCTGTTTTTT. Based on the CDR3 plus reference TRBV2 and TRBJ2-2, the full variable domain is EPEVTQTPSHQVTQMGQEVILRCVPISNHLYFYWYRQILGQKVEFLVSFYNNEISEKSEIFDDQFSVERPDGSNFTLKIRSTKLEDSAMYFCASSEALRSSGELFFGEGSRLTVL.

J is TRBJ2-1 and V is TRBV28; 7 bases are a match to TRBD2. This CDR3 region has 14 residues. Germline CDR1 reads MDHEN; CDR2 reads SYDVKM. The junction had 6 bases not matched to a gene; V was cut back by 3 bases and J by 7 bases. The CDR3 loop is CASSLGGAGNEQFF. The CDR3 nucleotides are TGTGCCAGCAGTTTGGGAGGGGCAGGGAATGAGCAGTTCTTC.

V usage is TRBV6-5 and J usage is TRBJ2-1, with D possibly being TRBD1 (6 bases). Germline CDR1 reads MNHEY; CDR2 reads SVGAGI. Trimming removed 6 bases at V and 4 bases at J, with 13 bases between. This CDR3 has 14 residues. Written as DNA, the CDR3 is TGTGCCAGCAGCCCAGGGGTACTATACAATGAGCAGTTCTTC. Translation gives CASSPGVLYNEQFF.

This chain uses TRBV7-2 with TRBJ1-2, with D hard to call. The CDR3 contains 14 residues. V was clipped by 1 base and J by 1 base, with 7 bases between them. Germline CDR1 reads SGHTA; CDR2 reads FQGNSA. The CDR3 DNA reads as TGTGCCAGCAGCTTAGAGCGAATTAACTATGGCTACACCTTC. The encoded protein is CASSLERINYGYTF.

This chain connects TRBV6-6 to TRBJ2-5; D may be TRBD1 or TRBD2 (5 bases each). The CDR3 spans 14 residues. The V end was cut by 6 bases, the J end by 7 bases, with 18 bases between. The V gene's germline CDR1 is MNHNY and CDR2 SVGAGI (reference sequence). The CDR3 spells CASRNIDRGLTQYF. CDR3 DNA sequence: TGTGCCAGCAGAAACATAGACAGAGGGCTGACCCAGTACTTC.

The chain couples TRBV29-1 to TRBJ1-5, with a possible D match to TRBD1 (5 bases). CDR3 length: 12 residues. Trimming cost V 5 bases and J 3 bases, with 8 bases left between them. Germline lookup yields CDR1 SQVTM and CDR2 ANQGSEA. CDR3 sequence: CSVKGPNQPQHF. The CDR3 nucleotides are TGCAGCGTTAAGGGACCCAATCAGCCCCAGCATTTT. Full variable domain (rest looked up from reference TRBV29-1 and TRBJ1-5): SAVISQKPSRDICQRGTSLTIQCQVDSQVTMMFWYRQQPGQSLTLIATANQGSEATYESGFVIDKFPISRPNLTFSTLTVSNMSPEDSSIYLCSVKGPNQPQHFGDGTRLSIL.

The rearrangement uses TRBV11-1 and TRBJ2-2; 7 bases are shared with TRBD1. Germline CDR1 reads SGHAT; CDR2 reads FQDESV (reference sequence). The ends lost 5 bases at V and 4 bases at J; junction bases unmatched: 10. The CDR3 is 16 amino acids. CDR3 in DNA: TGTGCCAGCAGCGCCCGACAGGGAAAAGTCACCGGGGAGCTGTTTTTT. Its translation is CASSARQGKVTGELFF. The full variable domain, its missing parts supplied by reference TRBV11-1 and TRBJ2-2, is EAEVAQSPRYKITEKSQAVAFWCDPISGHATLYWYRQILGQGPELLVQFQDESVVDDSQLPKDRFSAERLKGVDSTLKIQPAELGDSAMYLCASSARQGKVTGELFFGEGSRLTVL.

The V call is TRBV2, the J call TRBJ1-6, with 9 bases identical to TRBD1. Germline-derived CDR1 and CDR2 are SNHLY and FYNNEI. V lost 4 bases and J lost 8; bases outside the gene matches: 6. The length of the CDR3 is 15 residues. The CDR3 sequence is CASSGSGQGYSPLHF. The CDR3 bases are TGTGCCAGCAGTGGAAGCGGACAGGGGTATTCACCCCTCCACTTT.

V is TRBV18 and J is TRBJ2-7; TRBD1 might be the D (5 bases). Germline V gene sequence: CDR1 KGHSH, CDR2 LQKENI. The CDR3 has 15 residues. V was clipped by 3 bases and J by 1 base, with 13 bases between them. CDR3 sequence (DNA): TGTGCCAGCTCACCCCCGACAGCCACATCCTACGAGCAGTACTTC. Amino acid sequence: CASSPPTATSYEQYF. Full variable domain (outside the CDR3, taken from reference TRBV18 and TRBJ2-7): NAGVMQNPRHLVRRRGQEARLRCSPMKGHSHVYWYRQLPEEGLKFMVYLQKENIIDESGMPKERFSAEFPKEGPSILRIQQVVRGDSAAYFCASSPPTATSYEQYFGPGTRLTVT.

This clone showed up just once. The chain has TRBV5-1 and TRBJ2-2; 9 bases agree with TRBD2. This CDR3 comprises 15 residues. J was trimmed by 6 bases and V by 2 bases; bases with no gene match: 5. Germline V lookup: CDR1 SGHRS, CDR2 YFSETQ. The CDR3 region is CASSFSQREAGELFF. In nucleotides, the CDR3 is TGCGCCAGCAGCTTTAGCCAGCGGGAGGCCGGGGAGCTGTTTTTT.

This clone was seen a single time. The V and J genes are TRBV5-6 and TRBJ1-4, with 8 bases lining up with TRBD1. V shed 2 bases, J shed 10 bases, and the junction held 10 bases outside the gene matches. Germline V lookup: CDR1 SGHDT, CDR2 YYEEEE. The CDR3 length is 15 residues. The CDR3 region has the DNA TGTGCCAGCAGCTTACCAGGACAGGGAGGGCGAAAACTGTTTTTT. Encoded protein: CASSLPGQGGRKLFF.

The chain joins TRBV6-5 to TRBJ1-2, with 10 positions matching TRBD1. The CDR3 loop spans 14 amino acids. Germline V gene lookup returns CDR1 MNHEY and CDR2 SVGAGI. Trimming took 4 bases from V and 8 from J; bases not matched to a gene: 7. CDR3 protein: CASSSWDRGRGYTF. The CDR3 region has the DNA TGTGCCAGCAGTTCATGGGACAGGGGACGCGGCTACACCTTC.

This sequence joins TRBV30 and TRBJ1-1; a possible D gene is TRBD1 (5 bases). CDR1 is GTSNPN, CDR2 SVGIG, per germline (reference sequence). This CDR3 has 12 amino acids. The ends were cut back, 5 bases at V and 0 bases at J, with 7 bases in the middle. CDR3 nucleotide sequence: TGTGCCTGGGACAGATTGAACACTGAAGCTTTCTTT. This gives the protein CAWDRLNTEAFF.